Reported below is one TCR beta chain. Trimming pared 3 bases from V and 7 bases from J, leaving 16 bases between. Germline CDR1 and CDR2: SGHDT and YYEEEE. The CDR3 covers 14 residues. Clones were sequenced by immunoSEQ multiplex PCR, and TCRdb holds only the in-frame ones, with some missing. This sample has around 150,000 clones, with approximately 84% found just once. This specimen comes from a study of T cell responses to AZD1222 COVID-19 vaccine. This clonotype originated in an adult in good health. Sequences were derived from peripheral blood, sampled on day 0 of AZD1222 vaccination. This rearrangement joins TRBV5-6 to TRBJ1-2, with a tentative D call TRBD1 (5 bases). CDR3 loop: CASSSGRIGGGYTF. Here the CDR3 DNA reads TGTGCCAGCAGCTCGGGACGGATCGGAGGTGGCTACACCTTC.